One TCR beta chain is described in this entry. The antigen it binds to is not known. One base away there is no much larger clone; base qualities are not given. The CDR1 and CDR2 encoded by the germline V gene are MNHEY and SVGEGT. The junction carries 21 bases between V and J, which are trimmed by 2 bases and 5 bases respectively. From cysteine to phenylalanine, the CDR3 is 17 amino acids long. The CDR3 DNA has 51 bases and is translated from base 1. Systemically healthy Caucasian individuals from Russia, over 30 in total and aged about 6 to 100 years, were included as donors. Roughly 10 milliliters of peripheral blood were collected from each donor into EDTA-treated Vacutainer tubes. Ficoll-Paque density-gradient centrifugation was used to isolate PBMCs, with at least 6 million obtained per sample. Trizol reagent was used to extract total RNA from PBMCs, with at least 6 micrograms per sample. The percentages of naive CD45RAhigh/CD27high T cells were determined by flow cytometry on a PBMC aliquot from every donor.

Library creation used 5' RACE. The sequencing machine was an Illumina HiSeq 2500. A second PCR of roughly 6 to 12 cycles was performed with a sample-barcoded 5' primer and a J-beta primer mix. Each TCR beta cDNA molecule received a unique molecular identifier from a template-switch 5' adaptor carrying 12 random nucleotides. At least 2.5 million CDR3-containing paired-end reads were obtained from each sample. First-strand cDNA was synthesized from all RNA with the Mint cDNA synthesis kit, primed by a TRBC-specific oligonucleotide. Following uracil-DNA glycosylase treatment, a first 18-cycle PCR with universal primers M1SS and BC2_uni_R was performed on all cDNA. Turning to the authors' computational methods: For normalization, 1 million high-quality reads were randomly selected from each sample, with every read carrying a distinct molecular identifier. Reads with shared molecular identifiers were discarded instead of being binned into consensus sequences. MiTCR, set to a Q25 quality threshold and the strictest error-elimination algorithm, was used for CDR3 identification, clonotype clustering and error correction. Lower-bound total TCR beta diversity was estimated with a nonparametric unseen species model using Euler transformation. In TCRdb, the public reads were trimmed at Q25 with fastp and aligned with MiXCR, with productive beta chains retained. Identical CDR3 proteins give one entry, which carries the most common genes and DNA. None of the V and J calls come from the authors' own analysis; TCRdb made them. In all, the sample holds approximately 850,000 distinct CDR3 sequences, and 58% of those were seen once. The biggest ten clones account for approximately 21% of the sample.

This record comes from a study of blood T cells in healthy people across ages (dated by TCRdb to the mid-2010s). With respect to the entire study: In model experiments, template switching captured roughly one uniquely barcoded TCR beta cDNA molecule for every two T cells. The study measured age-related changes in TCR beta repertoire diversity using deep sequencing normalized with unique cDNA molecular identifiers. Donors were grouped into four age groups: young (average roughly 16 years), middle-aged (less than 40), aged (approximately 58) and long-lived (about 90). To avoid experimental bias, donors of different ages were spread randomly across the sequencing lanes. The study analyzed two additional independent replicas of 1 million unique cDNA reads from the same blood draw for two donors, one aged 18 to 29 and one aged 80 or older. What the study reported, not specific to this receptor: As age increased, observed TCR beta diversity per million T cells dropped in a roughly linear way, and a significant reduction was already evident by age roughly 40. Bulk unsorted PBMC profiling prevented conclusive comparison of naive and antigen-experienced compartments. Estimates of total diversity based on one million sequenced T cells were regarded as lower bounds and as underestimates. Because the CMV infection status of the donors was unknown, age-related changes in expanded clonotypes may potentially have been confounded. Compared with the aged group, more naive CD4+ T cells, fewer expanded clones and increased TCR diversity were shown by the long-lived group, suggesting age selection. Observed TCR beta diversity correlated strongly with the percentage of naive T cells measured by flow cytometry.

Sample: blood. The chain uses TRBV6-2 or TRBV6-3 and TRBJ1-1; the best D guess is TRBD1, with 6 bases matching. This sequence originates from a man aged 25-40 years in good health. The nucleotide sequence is TGTGCCAGCAGTTACGGCCGGGCGGGGGACAAGGGGACTGAAGCTTTCTTT. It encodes CASSYGRAGDKGTEAFF.